This T cell receptor beta chain comes out of a study of post-analysis software for immune sequencing data. CDR3 length: 15 residues. Germline assignment: CDR1 DFQATT and CDR2 SNEGSKA (reference sequence). The ends lost 6 bases at V and 1 base at J; junction bases unmatched: 8. Whole-study results and caveats: Multiple sclerosis patients showed significantly lower normalized Chao1 diversity than controls did.

Worth noting for this clonotype: Its antigen is as yet unknown.

TCR beta cDNA libraries had unique molecular identifiers. TCRdb used MiXCR to reprocess the PCR reads, holding one entry per CDR3 protein. The repertoire holds 150,000 to 200,000 distinct CDR3 sequences, with roughly 35% as singletons. The TCR sequence derives from a girl aged 10 to 17 with multiple sclerosis. The rearrangement joins TRBV20-1 to TRBJ2-4, with 8 bases that match TRBD1. The sequencing used blood, collected after autologous hematopoietic stem cell transplantation. The CDR3 bases are TGCAGTGCGGAACCAGGGGGCTTGGCCAAAAACATTCAGTACTTC. As protein: CSAEPGGLAKNIQYF.